This T cell receptor (delta chain) was identified in a study of γδ T cells in repeated Plasmodium falciparum infection. Study-wide context: Donors were malaria-exposed Malian children or age- and gender-matched Australian children. Sampling occurred at baseline, pre-infection for selected infections, and 21 days post-infection.

Study-wide findings and caveats: Waves of new clonotype selection appeared after repeated controlled infections in Vdelta2-negative, largely Vdelta1+, gammadelta T cells.

The germline V gene has CDR1 TSWWSYY and CDR2 QGS. This CDR3 contains 19 residues. Deletions cut 0 bases from V and 6 bases from J, with 26 bases between. Each sorted gammadelta sample had TRG and TRD chains sequenced. TCRdb redid the clone calls on the multiplex PCR reads with CATT. Here the sample spans around 49,000 delta-chain clones, 1.9% being singletons. Vgamma9/Vdelta2+ and Vdelta2-negative gammadelta T cells were flow-sorted from PBMC for bulk sequencing. This clone was seen at least ten times. Its antigen is not identified. This DNA's translation and the protein TCRdb lists, from a much larger clone, do not match at residue 10, likely due to a read error; the protein shown is translated from the DNA.

The sample comprised gamma-delta T cells from blood. The TCR originated in a pool of human donors (malaria-infected and uninfected, not separated). This chain connects TRDV1 to TRDJ1; D possibly corresponds to TRDD3 (6 bases). Here the J gene was assigned by germline matching of the DNA, as TCRdb has none. CDR3 region: CALGELGFSAHYWVNKLIF. The CDR3 DNA is TGTGCTCTTGGGGAACTAGGATTCTCTGCCCATTACTGGGTGAATAAACTCATCTTT.